A single sample is the source of the 5 T cell receptor beta chains below, sequenced in a study of blood T cell repertoires in COVID-19. Repertoires were generated with immunoSEQ multiplex PCR, while TCRdb's copy carries only in-frame clones and drops some. The table includes approximately 300,000 clones, about 85% detected once. The sample was PBMCs or T cells enriched from blood (not recorded which). These receptor sequences come from a woman younger than 45 who had recovered from COVID-19.

The chain joins TRBV6-9 to TRBJ1-6, with 9 positions matching TRBD1. This CDR3 has 16 residues. V lost 3 bases and J lost 9; bases outside the gene matches: 9. Germline V gene data show CDR1 as MNHGY and CDR2 as SVAAGI. The CDR3 is CASSYMGTGHASPLHF. DNA of the CDR3: TGTGCCAGCAGTTACATGGGGACAGGGCATGCTTCACCCCTCCACTTT.

This clone was observed a single time. The chain employs TRBV5-1 and TRBJ2-2, with 7 bases that match TRBD2. Trimming removed 2 bases from V and 1 base from J; junction bases left unmatched: 2. The CDR3 spans 15 residues. Germline V CDR1 and CDR2: SGHRS, YFSETQ. The CDR3 DNA is TGCGCCAGCAGCTTCGTAGCGGGGAACACCGGGGAGCTGTTTTTT. Translation gives CASSFVAGNTGELFF.

The rearrangement uses TRBV7-4 and TRBJ2-2; 14 nucleotides line up with TRBD2. Germline trimming cut 5 bases from V and 6 bases from J; bases unmatched to any gene: 14. This CDR3 spans 19 amino acids. CDR1 SGHVT and CDR2 SQSDAQ come from the germline V gene. CDR3 coding DNA: TGTGCCAGCAGCCGCGGGATGACTAGCGGGGGGGCCGGTTCCGGGGAGCTGTTTTTT. Translating it yields CASSRGMTSGGAGSGELFF.

This chain links TRBV12-3 or TRBV12-4 with TRBJ1-2; a weak D match, TRBD1 (6 bases). Trimming took 6 bases from V and 5 from J, leaving 13 bases between them. The length of the CDR3 is 13 residues. The CDR3 DNA follows: TGTGCCAGCAGCCGGACAGAAACATATGGCTACACCTTC. The encoded protein is CASSRTETYGYTF.

The rearrangement links TRBV5-8 to TRBJ2-1; 10 bases fit TRBD2. With V trimmed by 4 bases and J by 5 bases, 6 bases remained unmatched. The CDR3 runs 15 residues. Germline CDR1 is SGHTS and CDR2 is YDEGEE. DNA for the CDR3: TGTGCCAGCAGCACCACTAGCGGGGTAAACAATGAGCAGTTCTTC. This encodes CASSTTSGVNNEQFF.